This TCR beta chain was sequenced for a study of blood T cell repertoires in COVID-19. At the level of the study: Sources were T cells, B-cell-depleted T cells, or PBMCs; the material itself was cDNA or gDNA.

Original handling: Amplification from reference gene primers served as the basis for estimated nucleated cell counts. The protocol was immunoSEQ multiplex PCR, while the TCRdb copy is restricted to in-frame clones and leaves out a portion. V and J calls and clone size are those listed in that table; D and trimming were worked out from the DNA. Found here are 65,000 to 70,000 clones, around 85% of them singletons; the top ten hold roughly 19%. V lost 3 bases to trimming and J lost 2 bases, with 10 bases between them. Germline V lookup: CDR1 MGHDK, CDR2 SYGVNS. The CDR3 has 14 residues. The chain is built from TRBV25-1 and TRBJ1-2, with a weak D call TRBD1 (5 bases). Sequencing was performed on peripheral blood. This clonotype was obtained from a woman of 80 years or more with acute or convalescent COVID-19. CDR3 protein: CASSDLGLNYGYTF. CDR3 DNA: TGTGCCAGCAGTGACTTGGGACTGAACTATGGCTACACCTTC.